A single sample is the source of the 14 T cell receptor beta chains below, sequenced in a study of T cell responses to AZD1222 COVID-19 vaccine listed by TCRdb under 2021. Libraries were prepared through the immunoSEQ multiplex PCR assay. Entries here come from immuneACCESS through TCRdb and include only in-frame sequences with V and J called. Some clones fail to appear in such tables; in the studies checked, an unresolved V gene covers under half of the shortfall, and the cause of the remainder is unknown. The sample yields 120,000 or so clones; around 90% were counted once. The ten largest clones take up under 35% of the sample. The time point label of this sample denotes: baseline before first vaccination. The sample here was peripheral blood, taken on day 0 of AZD1222 vaccination. These receptors all come from an adult in good health.

The chain carries TRBV19 and TRBJ2-6, with 10 bases that match TRBD1. The germline CDR1 and CDR2 sequences are LNHDA and SQIVND (reference sequence). This CDR3 has 17 amino acids. V lost 4 bases, J lost 3 bases, and 6 bases stayed unmatched. This CDR3 is CASSTGQGVFGANVLTF. In DNA, the CDR3 is TGTGCCAGTAGTACTGGACAGGGGGTCTTTGGGGCCAACGTCCTGACTTTC.

The chain couples TRBV3-1 (or the pseudogene TRBV3-2) to TRBJ2-7; TRBD2 aligns across 7 bases. The CDR3 covers 16 residues. The V segment lost 4 bases and the J segment 7 bases; nucleotides outside the gene matches: 16. Germline CDR1 reads LGHDT; CDR2 reads YNNKEL (reference sequence). In DNA, the CDR3 is TGTGCCAGCAGCCCCCTCGGCTTGGGGGGGTTAGGGGAGCAGTACTTC. Its protein product is CASSPLGLGGLGEQYF.

Only a few counts were recorded for this clone. The genes are TRBV6-1 and TRBJ1-2, with 9 bases that match TRBD1. Germline V lookup: CDR1 MNHNS, CDR2 SASEGT. V trimming: 3 bases; J trimming: 4 bases; junction bases outside the gene matches: 3. This CDR3 comprises 14 residues. CDR3 sequence: CASSDGTGTYGYTF. CDR3 nucleotides: TGTGCCAGCAGTGACGGGACAGGGACCTATGGCTACACCTTC.

The gene calls are TRBV19 and TRBJ1-1; D is unclear. Trimming removed 3 bases from V and 2 bases from J, with 7 bases in between. The CDR3 extends over 13 amino acids. Germline CDR1 and CDR2: LNHDA and SQIVND (reference sequence). The CDR3 protein is CASSIQYNTEAFF. For the CDR3, the DNA is TGTGCCAGTAGTATCCAGTATAACACTGAAGCTTTCTTT.

J is TRBJ1-2 and V is TRBV5-1, with D maybe TRBD1 (6 bases). V shed 4 bases and J shed 4 bases, with 11 bases lying between them. Germline assignment: CDR1 SGHRS and CDR2 YFSETQ. The CDR3 sequence is 13 residues long. CDR3 DNA: TGCGCCAGCAGCATGGACAGCTCCTATGGCTACACCTTC. It specifies CASSMDSSYGYTF.

This clone occurred a few times. The chain combines TRBV6-2 or TRBV6-3 with TRBJ1-2, with 8 bases fitting TRBD1. Trimming took 4 bases from V and 4 from J; bases not matched to a gene: 5. This CDR3 contains 14 residues. CDR1 MNHEY and CDR2 SVGEGT come from the germline V gene. Written as DNA, the CDR3 is TGTGCCAGCAGTTTTGGACAGGGATCCTATGGCTACACCTTC. Its protein is CASSFGQGSYGYTF.

The V gene is TRBV7-6, the J gene TRBJ1-4, with a possible D match to TRBD1 (5 bases). With 3 bases removed from V and 0 bases from J, the gap between germline ends came to 11 bases. The length of the CDR3 is 16 residues. Germline CDR1 SGHVS, CDR2 FNYEAQ. CDR3 residues: CASSLSDRPTNEKLFF. The DNA for the CDR3 is TGTGCCAGCAGCTTGTCCGACAGACCAACTAATGAAAAACTGTTTTTT.

The gene calls are TRBV5-1 and TRBJ2-1, with 12 nucleotides matching TRBD2. From germline, CDR1 is SGHRS and CDR2 YFSETQ. The junction had 10 bases not matched to a gene; V was cut back by 5 bases and J by 4 bases. This CDR3 has 17 residues. The CDR3 DNA follows: TGCGCCAGCAGGAATGAGGACGGACTAGCGGGATACAATGAGCAGTTCTTC. The encoded protein is CASRNEDGLAGYNEQFF.

The V gene is TRBV15, the J gene TRBJ1-4; possible D gene TRBD1, 6 bases. The germline V gene has CDR1 LNHNV and CDR2 YYDKDF (reference sequence). The CDR3 spans 15 residues. Trimming cost V 5 bases and J 3 bases, with 13 bases left between them. This chain's CDR3 is CATSGKGGANEKLFF. The CDR3 bases are TGTGCCACCAGCGGGAAGGGGGGGGCTAATGAAAAACTGTTTTTT.

The chain employs TRBV18 and TRBJ1-1; D ambiguous. Germline V gives CDR1 KGHSH, CDR2 LQKENI. Trimming left V 1 base short and J 1 base short, with 4 bases between. The CDR3 spans 13 residues. The CDR3 DNA follows: TGTGCCAGCTCACCACGGGAGAACACTGAAGCTTTCTTT. It specifies CASSPRENTEAFF. The full variable domain, rest sourced from reference TRBV18 and TRBJ1-1, is NAGVMQNPRHLVRRRGQEARLRCSPMKGHSHVYWYRQLPEEGLKFMVYLQKENIIDESGMPKERFSAEFPKEGPSILRIQQVVRGDSAAYFCASSPRENTEAFFGQGTRLTVV.

The V call is TRBV9, the J call TRBJ2-1; D may be TRBD1 (6 bases). V dropped 0 bases and J dropped 12 bases, with 13 bases sitting between them. This CDR3 region has 13 residues. CDR1 is SGDLS and CDR2 is YYNGEE in the germline V gene. The CDR3 loop reads CASSVGDTFAQFF. For the CDR3, the DNA is TGTGCCAGCAGCGTAGGGGACACCTTTGCGCAGTTCTTC.

The chain recombines TRBV6-5 with TRBJ1-1, with 7 bases identical to TRBD1. Germline assignment: CDR1 MNHEY and CDR2 SVGAGI. With 7 bases clipped from V and 1 base from J, the junction kept 6 bases outside the gene matches. The CDR3 is 14 residues long. The CDR3 bases are TGTGCCAGCACCCCGGCAGGGGGGAACACTGAAGCTTTCTTT. This translates into CASTPAGGNTEAFF.

This clone was seen just once. The chain joins TRBV7-8 to TRBJ2-2, with TRBD1 matching 12 bases. Germline lookup yields CDR1 SGHVS and CDR2 FQNEAQ. The CDR3 loop spans 16 amino acids. J was trimmed by 6 bases and V by 4 bases; bases with no gene match: 6. In nucleotides, the CDR3 is TGTGCCAGCAGCTCCCCGGGACAGGGGGCTGCCGGGGAGCTGTTTTTT. This encodes CASSSPGQGAAGELFF.

The CDR3 DNA reads TGTGCCAGCAGTTTTTGGGGACAGGGTAATGGCTACACCTTC. This codes for CASSFWGQGNGYTF. The V gene is TRBV27, the J gene TRBJ1-2, with TRBD1 matching 9 bases. Trimming removed 3 bases from V and 6 bases from J; junction bases left unmatched: 5. The CDR3 spans 14 residues. Germline V lookup: CDR1 MNHEY, CDR2 SMNVEV (reference sequence).